This entry features one T cell receptor (beta chain) sequence. This sample stems from a study of regulatory T cells in long-lasting Graves disease. Both iRepertoire HTBI primers and Arm-PCR of CDR3 regions were used to build the TCR beta libraries. One entry per CDR3 protein, called by TCRdb with MiXCR from the multiplex PCR reads. The table records 300,000 to 400,000 distinct CDR3 sequences, 16% of them present only once. V gave up 3 bases and J gave up 11 bases, with 19 bases separating them. The CDR3 length is 13 residues. Germline V gene sequence: CDR1 DFQATT, CDR2 SNEGSKA (reference sequence). Stated time point: newly diagnosed GD, antithyroid drugs for less than 3 months. PBMC RNA served as the TCR library source. These sequences were also reported in another study, on T cells in Graves' hyperthyroidism and ophthalmopathy. Turning to that study: Most thyroid clonotypes that were expanded above 0.001 also turned up in blood. Ophthalmopathy stood apart from stable hyperthyroidism in a 13 V-J model.

The sequences come from peripheral blood mononuclear cells (PBMCs), collected at new diagnosis, from a patient treated with antithyroid drugs. The chain recombines TRBV20-1 with TRBJ2-5; D unclear. This TCR was sampled from a man aged 35 to 55 with Graves disease. For the CDR3, the DNA is TGCAGTGCTAGTGGACGGACGCTTAGGTATCAGTACTTC. The encoded protein is CSASGRTLRYQYF.